Each of the 21 T cell receptor beta chains below was sequenced from the same sample in a study of Tregs in tolerant kidney transplant recipients. The protocol was immunoSEQ multiplex PCR, while the TCRdb copy is restricted to in-frame clones and leaves out a portion. The data contain under 45,000 clones, 95% to 96% of them singletons. No antigens are known for them. Sequencing used Tregs from blood cultured with allogeneic cells. The receptors originated from a human donor in good health.

The chain carries TRBV5-1 and TRBJ2-2; 9 bases map to TRBD1. The ends lost 3 bases at V and 5 bases at J; junction bases unmatched: 17. Germline V gives CDR1 SGHRS, CDR2 YFSETQ. The CDR3 has 19 amino acids. CDR3 sequence reads: CASSYQQDRGPTGTGELFF. The CDR3 DNA is TGCGCCAGCAGCTACCAGCAGGACAGGGGCCCCACGGGGACCGGGGAGCTGTTTTTT. The full variable domain, with the rest looked up from reference TRBV5-1 and TRBJ2-2, is KAGVTQTPRYLIKTRGQQVTLSCSPISGHRSVSWYQQTPGQGLQFLFEYFSETQRNKGNFPGRFSGRQFSNSRSEMNVSTLELGDSALYLCASSYQQDRGPTGTGELFFGEGSRLTVL.

This chain's CDR3 is CASSLQGTGELFF. The CDR3, as DNA: TGTGCCAGCAGCTTGCAGGGAACCGGGGAGCTGTTTTTT. The gene calls are TRBV5-6 and TRBJ2-2, with D possibly being TRBD1 (5 bases). The CDR3 covers 13 residues. From germline, CDR1 is SGHDT and CDR2 YYEEEE. V dropped 1 base and J dropped 5 bases, with 6 bases sitting between them. The variable domain in full, completed from reference TRBV5-6 and TRBJ2-2, reads DAGVTQSPTHLIKTRGQQVTLRCSPKSGHDTVSWYQQALGQGPQFIFQYYEEEERQRGNFPDRFSGHQFPNYSSELNVNALLLGDSALYLCASSLQGTGELFFGEGSRLTVL.

This chain connects TRBV5-5 to TRBJ2-3; maybe TRBD1 (6 bases). The CDR3 totals 15 residues. V was shortened by 1 base and J by 4 bases, with 13 bases between the two germline ends. Looked up from germline, CDR1 is SGHKS and CDR2 is YYEKEE (reference sequence). CDR3 loop: CASSLPTGHADTQYF. The DNA of the CDR3 is TGTGCCAGCAGCTTGCCAACAGGGCATGCAGATACGCAGTATTTT.

The rearrangement joins TRBV2 to TRBJ1-3, with D hard to call. The CDR3 sequence is 15 residues long. The V end was cut by 2 bases, the J end by 1 base, with 9 bases between. Germline V CDR1 and CDR2: SNHLY, FYNNEI. In DNA form, the CDR3 reads TGTGCCAGCAGTGAATCTAGGGAGTCTGGAAACACCATATATTTT. It codes for CASSESRESGNTIYF. Variable domain in full (rest from reference TRBV2 and TRBJ1-3): EPEVTQTPSHQVTQMGQEVILRCVPISNHLYFYWYRQILGQKVEFLVSFYNNEISEKSEIFDDQFSVERPDGSNFTLKIRSTKLEDSAMYFCASSESRESGNTIYFGEGSWLTVV.

The rearrangement joins TRBV6-1 to TRBJ2-1; TRBD2 aligns across 8 bases. Germline V lookup: CDR1 MNHNS, CDR2 SASEGT. CDR3 length: 14 amino acids. The J segment lost 4 bases and the V segment lost 7 bases, leaving 6 bases of the junction unmatched. CDR3 sequence: CASMVAGPYNEQFF. DNA for the CDR3: TGTGCCAGCATGGTAGCGGGACCTTACAATGAGCAGTTCTTC.

The chain uses TRBV2 and TRBJ1-3; tentatively, D is TRBD1 (5 bases). With 7 bases removed from V and 6 bases from J, the gap between germline ends came to 22 bases. This CDR3 spans 16 amino acids. The V gene's germline CDR1 is SNHLY and CDR2 FYNNEI. The CDR3 is CASTPSGGGSQNTIYF. CDR3 in DNA: TGTGCCAGCACTCCCTCGGGGGGGGGATCCCAAAACACCATATATTTT.

The chain has TRBV5-8 and TRBJ2-3, with TRBD2 identical over 13 bases. CDR1 is SGHTS, CDR2 YDEGEE, per germline. This CDR3 has 15 amino acids. With 7 bases clipped from V and 6 bases from J, the junction kept 8 bases outside the gene matches. The CDR3 here is CASFRLAGGMDTQYF. The CDR3 coding sequence is TGTGCCAGCTTCCGACTAGCGGGGGGAATGGATACGCAGTATTTT.

CDR3 in DNA: TGTGCCAGCAGCTTAGTCGAGAACACTGAAGCTTTCTTT. Translated, it gives CASSLVENTEAFF. The chain recombines TRBV7-2 with TRBJ1-1; D gene ambiguous. The CDR3 runs to 13 residues. The germline V gene has CDR1 SGHTA and CDR2 FQGNSA. With 1 base removed from V and 1 base from J, the gap between germline ends came to 4 bases.

V and J are TRBV9 and TRBJ1-6; D is unclear. CDR1 is SGDLS and CDR2 is YYNGEE in the germline V gene. The V end lost 0 bases, the J end lost 7 bases, and 11 bases lay between the germline ends. The CDR3 has 15 residues. This chain's CDR3 is CASSVEGMNNSPLHF. CDR3 bases: TGTGCCAGCAGCGTAGAAGGAATGAACAATTCACCCCTCCACTTT.

CDR3 DNA sequence: TGCGCCAGCAGCTTGGATTTGGGGCGCACAGATACGCAGTATTTT. Its translation: CASSLDLGRTDTQYF. This chain connects TRBV5-1 to TRBJ2-3, with D tentatively TRBD1 (5 bases). Germline assignment: CDR1 SGHRS and CDR2 YFSETQ. V was trimmed by 0 bases and J by 1 base, leaving 9 bases between them. The CDR3 extends over 15 amino acids.

The chain uses TRBV5-5 and TRBJ2-5; 10 bases fit TRBD1. V lost 2 bases, J lost 4 bases, and 8 bases stayed unmatched. Per the germline V gene, CDR1 is SGHKS and CDR2 is YYEKEE (reference sequence). The CDR3 is 16 amino acids. CDR3: CASSFTDRGLGETQYF. The CDR3 DNA is TGTGCCAGCAGCTTTACCGACAGGGGGCTTGGAGAGACCCAGTACTTC.

The chain carries TRBV18 and TRBJ1-1; D call uncertain. V lost 3 bases, J lost 1 base, and 9 bases lay in between. The CDR3 length is 14 residues. CDR1 is KGHSH and CDR2 is LQKENI in the germline V gene. The CDR3: CASSPARENTEAFF. For the CDR3, the DNA is TGTGCCAGCTCACCGGCAAGGGAGAACACTGAAGCTTTCTTT.

This clone was picked up one time. The J gene is TRBJ1-1, the V gene TRBV6-5; D not certain. The ends were cut back, 7 bases at V and 2 bases at J, with 11 bases in the middle. The CDR3 is made up of 13 amino acids. Germline CDR1 MNHEY, CDR2 SVGAGI. The CDR3 nucleotides are TGTGCCAGCAAAAGGACCGAAAACACTGAAGCTTTCTTT. As protein: CASKRTENTEAFF.

The V call is TRBV7-2, the J call TRBJ2-3; 13 bases map to TRBD2. V was pared by 5 bases and J by 2 bases, with 7 bases of the junction left unmatched. CDR1 is SGHTA and CDR2 is FQGNSA in the germline V gene. The CDR3 sequence is 17 residues long. Here the CDR3 DNA reads TGTGCCAGCAGCCGGGGACTAGCGGGGTTCAACACAGATACGCAGTATTTT. This gives the protein CASSRGLAGFNTDTQYF. The variable domain in full, with the rest retrieved from reference TRBV7-2 and TRBJ2-3, is GAGVSQSPSNKVTEKGKDVELRCDPISGHTALYWYRQSLGQGLEFLIYFQGNSAPDKSGLPSDRFSAERTGGSVSTLTIQRTQQEDSAVYLCASSRGLAGFNTDTQYFGPGTRLTVL.

The chain joins TRBV6-6 to TRBJ1-2; a weak D match, TRBD1 (6 bases). Between the trimmed V and J ends, which lost 2 bases and 4 bases, there was a span of 14 bases. Germline assignment: CDR1 MNHNY and CDR2 SVGAGI (reference sequence). The CDR3 totals 15 residues. This CDR3 is CASSYEPGAAYGYTF. CDR3 DNA sequence: TGTGCCAGCAGTTACGAGCCGGGGGCCGCCTATGGCTACACCTTC.

This sequence joins TRBV6-1 and TRBJ2-7, with D perhaps TRBD1 (5 bases). The CDR3 is 12 amino acids. Germline V gene data show CDR1 as MNHNS and CDR2 as SASEGT. The ends were cut back, 7 bases at V and 1 base at J, with 8 bases in the middle. The CDR3 DNA reads as TGTGCCAGCAAGCAGGGATCCTACGAGCAGTACTTC. Its protein product is CASKQGSYEQYF.

J is TRBJ1-2 and V is TRBV19; a weak D match, TRBD1 (6 bases). V was clipped by 3 bases and J by 5 bases, with 10 bases between them. This CDR3 has 13 residues. CDR1 and CDR2 from the germline V gene are LNHDA and SQIVND (reference sequence). The DNA for the CDR3 is TGTGCCAGTAGTATCAGGACAGATTATGGCTACACCTTC. The encoded protein is CASSIRTDYGYTF.

The CDR3 DNA reads TGTGCCAGCAGTCGGGGCAGAGGAGACGAGCAGTACTTC. This translates into CASSRGRGDEQYF. This chain uses TRBV5-4 with TRBJ2-7; D assignment may be TRBD1 or TRBD2 (5 bases each). The germline CDR1 and CDR2 sequences are SGHNT and YYREEE (reference sequence). The CDR3 loop spans 13 amino acids. V dropped 5 bases and J dropped 5 bases, with 14 bases sitting between them. The variable domain in full, completed from reference TRBV5-4 and TRBJ2-7, reads ETGVTQSPTHLIKTRGQQVTLRCSSQSGHNTVSWYQQALGQGPQFIFQYYREEENGRGNFPPRFSGLQFPNYSSELNVNALELDDSALYLCASSRGRGDEQYFGPGTRLTVT.

The rearrangement uses TRBV2 and TRBJ2-1; D possibly corresponds to TRBD1 (6 bases). This CDR3 region has 12 residues. Germline V gives CDR1 SNHLY, CDR2 FYNNEI. V shed 6 bases and J shed 8 bases, with 11 bases lying between them. DNA for the CDR3: TGTGCCAGCAGCGCCAGGGGCGATGAGCAGTTCTTC. Amino acids: CASSARGDEQFF.

The chain couples TRBV14 to TRBJ2-7; 12 bases align to TRBD2. CDR3 size: 15 residues. Germline V gene sequence: CDR1 SGHDN, CDR2 FVKESK. J gave up 3 bases and V 6 bases, and 6 bases lay outside the gene matches. The CDR3 sequence: CASSKTSGGYYEQYF. The DNA for the CDR3 is TGTGCCAGCAGTAAGACTAGCGGGGGTTACTACGAGCAGTACTTC.

The rearrangement joins TRBV21-1 to TRBJ2-1; TRBD2 was called by the table and not checked on the DNA. TRBV21-1 is listed as a pseudogene. This CDR3 has 18 amino acids. The DNA for the CDR3 is TGTGCCAGCAGCAAACATAGGCTAGCGGGGGATCCTGACAATGAGCAGTTCTTC. It is translated as CASSKHRLAGDPDNEQFF.